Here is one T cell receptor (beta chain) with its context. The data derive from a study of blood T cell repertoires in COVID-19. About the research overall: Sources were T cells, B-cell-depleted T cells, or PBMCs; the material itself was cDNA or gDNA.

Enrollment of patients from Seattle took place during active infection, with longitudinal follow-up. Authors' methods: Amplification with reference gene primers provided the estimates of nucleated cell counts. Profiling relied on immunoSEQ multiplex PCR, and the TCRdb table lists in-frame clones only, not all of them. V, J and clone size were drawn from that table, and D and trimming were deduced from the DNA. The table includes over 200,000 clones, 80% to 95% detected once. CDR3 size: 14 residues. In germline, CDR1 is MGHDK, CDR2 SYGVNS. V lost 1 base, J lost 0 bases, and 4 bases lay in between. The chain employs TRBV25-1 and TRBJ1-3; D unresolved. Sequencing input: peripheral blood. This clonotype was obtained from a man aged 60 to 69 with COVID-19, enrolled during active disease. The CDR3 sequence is CASSEWASGNTIYF. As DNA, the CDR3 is TGTGCCAGCAGTGAATGGGCCTCTGGAAACACCATATATTTT.